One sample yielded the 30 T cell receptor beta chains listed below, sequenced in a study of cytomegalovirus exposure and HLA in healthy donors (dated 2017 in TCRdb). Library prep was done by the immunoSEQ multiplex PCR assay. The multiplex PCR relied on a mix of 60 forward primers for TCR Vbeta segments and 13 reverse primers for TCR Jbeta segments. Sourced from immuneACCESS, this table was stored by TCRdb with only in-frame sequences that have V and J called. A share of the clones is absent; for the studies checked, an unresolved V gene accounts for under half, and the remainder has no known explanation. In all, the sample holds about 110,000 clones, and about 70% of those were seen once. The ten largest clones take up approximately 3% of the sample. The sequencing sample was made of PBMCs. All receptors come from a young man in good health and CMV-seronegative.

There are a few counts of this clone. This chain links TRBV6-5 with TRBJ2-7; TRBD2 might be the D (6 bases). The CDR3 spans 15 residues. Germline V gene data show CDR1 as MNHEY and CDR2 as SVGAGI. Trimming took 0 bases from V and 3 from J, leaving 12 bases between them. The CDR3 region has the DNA TGTGCCAGCAGTTACTCGTTCGGGGGAGACTACGAGCAGTACTTC. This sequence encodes CASSYSFGGDYEQYF.

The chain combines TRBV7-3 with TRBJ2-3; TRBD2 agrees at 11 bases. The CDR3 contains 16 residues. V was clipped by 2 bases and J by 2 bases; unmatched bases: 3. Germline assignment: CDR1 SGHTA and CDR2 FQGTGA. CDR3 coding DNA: TGTGCCAGCAGCTTAGTACTAGCGGGAGACACAGATACGCAGTATTTT. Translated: CASSLVLAGDTDTQYF.

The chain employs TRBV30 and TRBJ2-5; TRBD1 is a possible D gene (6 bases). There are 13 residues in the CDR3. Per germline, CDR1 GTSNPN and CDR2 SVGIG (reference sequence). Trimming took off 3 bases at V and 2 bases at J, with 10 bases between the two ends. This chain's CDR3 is CAWSEDSQETQYF. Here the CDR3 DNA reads TGTGCCTGGAGCGAGGACAGTCAAGAGACCCAGTACTTC.

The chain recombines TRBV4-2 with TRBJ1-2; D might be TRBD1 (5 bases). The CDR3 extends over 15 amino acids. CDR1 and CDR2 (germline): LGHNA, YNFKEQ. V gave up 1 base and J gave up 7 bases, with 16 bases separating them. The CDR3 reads CASSQGEAGVSGYTF. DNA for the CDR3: TGTGCCAGCAGCCAAGGGGAAGCGGGGGTCTCTGGCTACACCTTC.

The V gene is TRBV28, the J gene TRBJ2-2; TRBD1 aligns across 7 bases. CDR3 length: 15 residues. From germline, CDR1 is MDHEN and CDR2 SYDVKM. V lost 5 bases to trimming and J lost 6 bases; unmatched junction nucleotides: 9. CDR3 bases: TGTGCCAGCAGTACATCTGCCCAGGGGGCCGGGGAGCTGTTTTTT. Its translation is CASSTSAQGAGELFF.

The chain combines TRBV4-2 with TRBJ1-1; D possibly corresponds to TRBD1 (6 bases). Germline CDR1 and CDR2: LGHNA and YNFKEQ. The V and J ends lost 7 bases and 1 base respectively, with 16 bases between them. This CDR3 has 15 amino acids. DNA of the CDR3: TGTGCCAGCATTAAGGACAGCGTGGAGAACACTGAAGCTTTCTTT. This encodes CASIKDSVENTEAFF.

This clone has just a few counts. CDR3 DNA: TGTGCCAGCAGCTCCCCTTCTAGCGGGAGCGTCTACGAGCAGTACTTC. Its translation: CASSSPSSGSVYEQYF. V gene TRBV7-2 combines with J gene TRBJ2-7, with TRBD2 identical over 10 bases. From germline, CDR1 is SGHTA and CDR2 FQGNSA. The CDR3 sequence is 16 residues long. J was trimmed by 3 bases and V by 4 bases; bases with no gene match: 9.

The CDR3 here is CASSFRGDQPQHF. The CDR3 nucleotides are TGTGCCAGCAGCTTCCGGGGGGATCAGCCCCAGCATTTT. The rearrangement uses TRBV5-5 and TRBJ1-5, with a tentative D call TRBD1 (5 bases). Per the germline V gene, CDR1 is SGHKS and CDR2 is YYEKEE (reference sequence). The V and J ends lost 2 bases and 5 bases respectively, with 8 bases between them. This CDR3 contains 13 residues. Full variable domain (missing parts from reference TRBV5-5 and TRBJ1-5): DAGVTQSPTHLIKTRGQQVTLRCSPISGHKSVSWYQQVLGQGPQFIFQYYEKEERGRGNFPDRFSARQFPNYSSELNVNALLLGDSALYLCASSFRGDQPQHFGDGTRLSIL.

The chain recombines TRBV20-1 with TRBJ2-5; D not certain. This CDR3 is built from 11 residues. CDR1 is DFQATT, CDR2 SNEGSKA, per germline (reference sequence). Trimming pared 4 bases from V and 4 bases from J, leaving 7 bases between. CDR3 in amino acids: CSANGGETQYF. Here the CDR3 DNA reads TGCAGTGCTAACGGTGGAGAGACCCAGTACTTC.

The CDR3 region is CASSRDRVSWEQYF. The CDR3, as DNA: TGTGCCAGCAGCCGGGACAGGGTCTCCTGGGAGCAGTACTTC. V usage is TRBV6-5 and J usage is TRBJ2-7; TRBD1 matches at 9 bases. The CDR3 contains 14 residues. Per the germline V gene, CDR1 is MNHEY and CDR2 is SVGAGI. Trimming at V came to 6 bases and at J to 7 bases, leaving 10 bases not matched to a gene.

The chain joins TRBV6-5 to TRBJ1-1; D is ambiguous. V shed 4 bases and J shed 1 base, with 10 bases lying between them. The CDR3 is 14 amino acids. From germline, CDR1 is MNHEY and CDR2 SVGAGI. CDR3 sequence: CASSFGEENTEAFF. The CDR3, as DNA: TGTGCCAGCAGTTTCGGAGAGGAGAACACTGAAGCTTTCTTT.

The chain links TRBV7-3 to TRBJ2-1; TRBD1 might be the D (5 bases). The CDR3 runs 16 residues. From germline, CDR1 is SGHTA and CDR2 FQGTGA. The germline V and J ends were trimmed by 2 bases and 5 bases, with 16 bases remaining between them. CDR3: CASSLSRGRSHNEQFF. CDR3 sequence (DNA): TGTGCCAGCAGCTTATCTAGGGGAAGGTCACACAATGAGCAGTTCTTC.

As DNA, the CDR3 is TGTGCCAGCAGTGGTGTGCAGGCTAATAATGAAAAACTGTTTTTT. It specifies CASSGVQANNEKLFF. This sequence joins TRBV2 and TRBJ1-4; D unclear. The germline gives CDR1 SNHLY, CDR2 FYNNEI. CDR3 length: 15 residues. V was clipped by 4 bases and J by 4 bases, with 13 bases between them. Drawing the rest from reference TRBV2 and TRBJ1-4, the complete variable domain is EPEVTQTPSHQVTQMGQEVILRCVPISNHLYFYWYRQILGQKVEFLVSFYNNEISEKSEIFDDQFSVERPDGSNFTLKIRSTKLEDSAMYFCASSGVQANNEKLFFGSGTQLSVL.

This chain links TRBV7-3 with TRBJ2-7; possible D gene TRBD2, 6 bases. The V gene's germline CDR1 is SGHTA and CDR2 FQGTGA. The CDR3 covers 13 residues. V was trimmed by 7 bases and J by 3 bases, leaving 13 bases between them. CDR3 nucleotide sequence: TGTGCCAGCATAAGCGGGTATCACTACGAGCAGTACTTC. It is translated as CASISGYHYEQYF. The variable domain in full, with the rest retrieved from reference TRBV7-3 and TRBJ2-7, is GAGVSQTPSNKVTEKGKYVELRCDPISGHTALYWYRQSLGQGPEFLIYFQGTGAADDSGLPNDRFFAVRPEGSVSTLKIQRTERGDSAVYLCASISGYHYEQYFGPGTRLTVT.

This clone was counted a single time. The CDR3 sequence is CASSPRGRVDTQYF. CDR3 DNA sequence: TGTGCCAGCTCACCACGAGGCCGGGTTGATACGCAGTATTTT. The rearrangement links TRBV18 to TRBJ2-3; D not certain. Trimming removed 1 base from V and 6 bases from J, with 11 bases in between. Germline loops: CDR1 KGHSH, CDR2 LQKENI. This CDR3 has 14 residues.

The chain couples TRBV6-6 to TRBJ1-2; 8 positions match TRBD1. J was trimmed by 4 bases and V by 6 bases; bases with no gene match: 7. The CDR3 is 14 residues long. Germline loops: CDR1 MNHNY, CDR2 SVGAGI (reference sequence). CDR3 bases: TGTGCCAGCAGCCAGAAGACAGGGGCCTATGGCTACACCTTC. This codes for CASSQKTGAYGYTF.

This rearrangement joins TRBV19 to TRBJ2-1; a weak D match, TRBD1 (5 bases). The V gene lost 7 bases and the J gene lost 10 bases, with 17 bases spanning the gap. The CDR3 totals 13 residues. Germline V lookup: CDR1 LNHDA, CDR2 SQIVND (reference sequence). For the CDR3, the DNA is TGTGCCAGTAAATCATCAGGGCTCCGGGAGCAGTTCTTC. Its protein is CASKSSGLREQFF.

The DNA of the CDR3 is TGTGCCAGCAGCCCCGACGCAAGACAGGGTTCGGCTTTCTTT. As protein: CASSPDARQGSAFF. The chain combines TRBV7-2 with TRBJ1-1; 7 nucleotides line up with TRBD1. Germline lookup yields CDR1 SGHTA and CDR2 FQGNSA. The CDR3 is 14 amino acids. With V trimmed by 5 bases and J by 11 bases, 14 bases remained unmatched.

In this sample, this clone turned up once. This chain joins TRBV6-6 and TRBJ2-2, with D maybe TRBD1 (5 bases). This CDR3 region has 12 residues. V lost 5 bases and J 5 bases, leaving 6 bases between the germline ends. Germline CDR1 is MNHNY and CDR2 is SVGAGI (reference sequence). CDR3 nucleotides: TGTGCCAGCAGTAAGGGGACCGGGGAGCTGTTTTTT. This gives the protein CASSKGTGELFF.

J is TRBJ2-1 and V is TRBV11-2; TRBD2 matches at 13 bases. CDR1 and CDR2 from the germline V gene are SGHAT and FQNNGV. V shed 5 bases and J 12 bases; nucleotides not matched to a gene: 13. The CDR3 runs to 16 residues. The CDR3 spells CASSRGTSGVPWRQFF. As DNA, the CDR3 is TGTGCCAGCAGCCGCGGGACTAGCGGGGTCCCTTGGCGGCAGTTCTTC.

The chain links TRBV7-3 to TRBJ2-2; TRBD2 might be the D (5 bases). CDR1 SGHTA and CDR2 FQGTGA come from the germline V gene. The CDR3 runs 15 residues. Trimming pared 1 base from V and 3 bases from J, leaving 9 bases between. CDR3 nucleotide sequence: TGTGCCAGCAGCTTAAGTCTCGGGGACACCGGGGAGCTGTTTTTT. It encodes CASSLSLGDTGELFF.

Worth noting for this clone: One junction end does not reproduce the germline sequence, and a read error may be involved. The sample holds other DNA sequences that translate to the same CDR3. The CDR3 protein is CASSPGGFAGNTIYF. The CDR3 nucleotides are TGTGCCAGCAGCCCCGGGGGTTTTGCTGGAAACACCATATATTTC. V is TRBV25-1 and J is TRBJ1-3; perhaps TRBD1 as D (5 bases). CDR1 and CDR2 (germline): MGHDK, SYGVNS. The CDR3 runs to 15 residues.

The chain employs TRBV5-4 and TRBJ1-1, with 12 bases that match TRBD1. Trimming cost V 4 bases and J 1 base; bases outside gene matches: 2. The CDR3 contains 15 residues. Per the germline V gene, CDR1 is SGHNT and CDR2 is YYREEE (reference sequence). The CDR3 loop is CASSGTGGWNTEAFF. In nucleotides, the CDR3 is TGTGCCAGCAGCGGGACAGGGGGCTGGAACACTGAAGCTTTCTTT.

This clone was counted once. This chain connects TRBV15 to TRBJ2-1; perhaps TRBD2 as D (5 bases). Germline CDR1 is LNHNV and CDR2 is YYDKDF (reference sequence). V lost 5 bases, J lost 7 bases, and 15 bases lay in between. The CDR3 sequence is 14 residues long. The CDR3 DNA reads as TGTGCCACCAGCTTCCGGACTCGAGGGAATGAGCAGTTCTTC. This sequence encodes CATSFRTRGNEQFF.

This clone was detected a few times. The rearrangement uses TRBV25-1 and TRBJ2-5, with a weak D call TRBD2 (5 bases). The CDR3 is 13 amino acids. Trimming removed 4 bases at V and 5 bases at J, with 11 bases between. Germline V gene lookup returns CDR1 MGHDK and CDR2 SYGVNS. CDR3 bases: TGTGCCAGCAGTGGAGGGCGCGTCGAGACCCAGTACTTC. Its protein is CASSGGRVETQYF.

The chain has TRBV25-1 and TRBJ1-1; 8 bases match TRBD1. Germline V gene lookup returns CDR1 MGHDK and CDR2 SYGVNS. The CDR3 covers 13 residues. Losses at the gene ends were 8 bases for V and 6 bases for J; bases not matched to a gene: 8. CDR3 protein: CASGQGIYAEAFF. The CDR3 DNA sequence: TGTGCCAGCGGACAGGGAATTTATGCTGAAGCTTTCTTT.

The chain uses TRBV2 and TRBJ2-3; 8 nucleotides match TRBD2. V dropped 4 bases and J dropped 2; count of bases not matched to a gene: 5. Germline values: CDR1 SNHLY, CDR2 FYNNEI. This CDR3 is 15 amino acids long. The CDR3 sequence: CASSGLAGFTDTQYF. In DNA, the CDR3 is TGTGCCAGCAGTGGCCTAGCGGGCTTCACAGATACGCAGTATTTT.

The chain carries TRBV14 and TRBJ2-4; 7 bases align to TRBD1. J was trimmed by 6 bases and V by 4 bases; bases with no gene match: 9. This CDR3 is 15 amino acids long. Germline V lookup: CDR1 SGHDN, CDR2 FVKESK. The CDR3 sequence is CASSRQQGRVNIQYF. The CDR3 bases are TGTGCCAGCAGCCGACAACAGGGGCGGGTAAACATTCAGTACTTC. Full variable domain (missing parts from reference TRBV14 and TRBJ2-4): EAGVTQFPSHSVIEKGQTVTLRCDPISGHDNLYWYRRVMGKEIKFLLHFVKESKQDESGMPNNRFLAERTGGTYSTLKVQPAELEDSGVYFCASSRQQGRVNIQYFGAGTRLSVL.

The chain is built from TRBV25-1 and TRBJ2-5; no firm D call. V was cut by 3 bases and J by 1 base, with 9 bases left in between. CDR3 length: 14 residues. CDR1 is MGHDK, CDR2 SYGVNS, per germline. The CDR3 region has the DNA TGTGCCAGCAGTGAGCGGCAGTTCCAAGAGACCCAGTACTTC. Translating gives CASSERQFQETQYF.

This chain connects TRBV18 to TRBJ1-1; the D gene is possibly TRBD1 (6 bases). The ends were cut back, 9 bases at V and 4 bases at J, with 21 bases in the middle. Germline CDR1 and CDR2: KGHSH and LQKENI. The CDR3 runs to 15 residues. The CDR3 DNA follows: TGTGCCAGTATCTTCGGGGGGCATATAAGCACTGAAGCTTTCTTT. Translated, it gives CASIFGGHISTEAFF.